The clone carrying this T cell receptor beta chain has a count of ten or more. Its antigen is unknown. The CDR3 regions of TCR beta were amplified from RNA transcripts. The TCR CDR3 first-round RT-PCR relied on the HTBI primer set. TCRdb itself ran the multiplex PCR reads through MiXCR, one entry per CDR3 protein. The sample includes 620,000 or so distinct CDR3 sequences, roughly 15% of them seen just once. Ophthalmopathy cases scored 3 or more on the Clinical Activity Score and 4 or more on NOSPECS grade, with duration below 3 months. This sample stems from a study of T cells in Graves' hyperthyroidism and ophthalmopathy. Looked up from germline, CDR1 is DFQATT and CDR2 is SNEGSKA (reference sequence). J was trimmed by 0 bases and V by 5 bases; bases with no gene match: 4. The CDR3 is made up of 14 amino acids. Study-level results: Prediction of ophthalmopathy progression came a median around 6.5 months pre-onset.

Sequencing was performed on blood. The V gene is TRBV20-1, the J gene TRBJ2-1; TRBD2 matches at 7 bases. The sequence was collected from a woman aged 45 to 65 with Graves' ophthalmopathy. The CDR3 reads CSAVSGTSYNEQFF. The CDR3 DNA sequence: TGCAGTGCTGTCAGCGGGACCTCCTACAATGAGCAGTTCTTC.